The clone carrying this T cell receptor beta chain has just one count. This entry comes from a study of blood T cell repertoires in COVID-19. This table comes from immunoSEQ multiplex PCR, and its TCRdb copy is limited to in-frame clones, with some not included. The top ten clones hold around 12% of a sample with under 250,000 clones, roughly 82% of them seen once. The material sequenced was peripheral blood. This sequence was found in a middle-aged woman with acute or convalescent COVID-19.

As DNA, the CDR3 is TGTGCCAGTACTGTGACCGGGACAGGGGGTAGAGAAGCTTTCTTT. Amino acid sequence: CASTVTGTGGREAFF. The chain combines TRBV19 with TRBJ1-1; 11 bases are shared with TRBD1. The CDR3 runs 15 residues. Germline CDR1 and CDR2: LNHDA and SQIVND (reference sequence). V was pared by 7 bases and J by 8 bases, with 12 bases of the junction left unmatched.